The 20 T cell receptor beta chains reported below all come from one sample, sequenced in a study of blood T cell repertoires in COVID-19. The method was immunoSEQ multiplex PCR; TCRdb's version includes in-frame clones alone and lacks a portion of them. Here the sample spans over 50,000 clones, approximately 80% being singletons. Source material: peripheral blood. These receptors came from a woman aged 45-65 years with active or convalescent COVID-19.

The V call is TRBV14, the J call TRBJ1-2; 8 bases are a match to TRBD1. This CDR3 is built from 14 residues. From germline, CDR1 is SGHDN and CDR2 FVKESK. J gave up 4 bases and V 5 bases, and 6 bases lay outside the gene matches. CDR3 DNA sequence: TGTGCCAGCAGCTACGGACAGGGCGGCTATGGCTACACCTTC. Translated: CASSYGQGGYGYTF. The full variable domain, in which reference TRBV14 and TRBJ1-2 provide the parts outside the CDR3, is EAGVTQFPSHSVIEKGQTVTLRCDPISGHDNLYWYRRVMGKEIKFLLHFVKESKQDESGMPNNRFLAERTGGTYSTLKVQPAELEDSGVYFCASSYGQGGYGYTFGSGTRLTVV.

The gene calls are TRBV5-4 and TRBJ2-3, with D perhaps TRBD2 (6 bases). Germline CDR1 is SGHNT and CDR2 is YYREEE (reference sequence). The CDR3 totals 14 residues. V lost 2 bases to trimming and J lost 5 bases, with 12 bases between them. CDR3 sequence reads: CASSFGNSGDTQYF. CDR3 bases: TGTGCCAGCAGCTTTGGTAATAGCGGAGATACGCAGTATTTT.

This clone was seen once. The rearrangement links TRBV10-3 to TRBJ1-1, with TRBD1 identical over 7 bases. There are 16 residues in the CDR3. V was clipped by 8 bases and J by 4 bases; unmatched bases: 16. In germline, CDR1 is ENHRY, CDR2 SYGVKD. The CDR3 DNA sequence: TGTGCCATCGGACGAGCTAGACAGGGAGAGGCCACTGAAGCTTTCTTT. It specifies CAIGRARQGEATEAFF.

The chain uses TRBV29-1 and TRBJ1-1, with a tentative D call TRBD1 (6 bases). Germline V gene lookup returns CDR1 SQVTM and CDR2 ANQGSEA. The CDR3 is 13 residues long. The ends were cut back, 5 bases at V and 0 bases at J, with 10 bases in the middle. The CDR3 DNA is TGCAGCGTTACGGGACATCTGAACACTGAAGCTTTCTTT. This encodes CSVTGHLNTEAFF. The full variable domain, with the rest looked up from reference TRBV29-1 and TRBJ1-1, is SAVISQKPSRDICQRGTSLTIQCQVDSQVTMMFWYRQQPGQSLTLIATANQGSEATYESGFVIDKFPISRPNLTFSTLTVSNMSPEDSSIYLCSVTGHLNTEAFFGQGTRLTVV.

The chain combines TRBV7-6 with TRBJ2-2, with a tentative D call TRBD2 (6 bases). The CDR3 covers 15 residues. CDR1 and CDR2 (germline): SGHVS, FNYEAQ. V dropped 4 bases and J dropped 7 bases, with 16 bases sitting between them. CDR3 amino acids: CASSSKGWRGGELFF. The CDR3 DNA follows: TGTGCCAGCAGCTCGAAGGGATGGAGGGGCGGGGAGCTGTTTTTT. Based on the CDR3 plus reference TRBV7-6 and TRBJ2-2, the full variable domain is GAGVSQSPRYKVTKRGQDVALRCDPISGHVSLYWYRQALGQGPEFLTYFNYEAQQDKSGLPNDRFSAERPEGSISTLTIQRTEQRDSAMYRCASSSKGWRGGELFFGEGSRLTVL.

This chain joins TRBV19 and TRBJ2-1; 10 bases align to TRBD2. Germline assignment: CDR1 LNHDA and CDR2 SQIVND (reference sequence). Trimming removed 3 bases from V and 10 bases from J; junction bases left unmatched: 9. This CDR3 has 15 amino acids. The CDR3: CASSMLLAGLGEQFF. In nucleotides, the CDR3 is TGTGCCAGTAGTATGCTACTAGCGGGACTCGGAGAGCAGTTCTTC.

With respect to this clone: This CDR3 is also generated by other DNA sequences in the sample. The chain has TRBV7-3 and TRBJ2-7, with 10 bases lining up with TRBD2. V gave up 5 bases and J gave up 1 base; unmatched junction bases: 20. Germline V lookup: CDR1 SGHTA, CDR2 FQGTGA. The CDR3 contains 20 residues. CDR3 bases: TGTGCCAGCAGCCCGAATTTACTAGCGGGATTTACCCGCACTTCCTACGAGCAGTACTTC. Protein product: CASSPNLLAGFTRTSYEQYF.

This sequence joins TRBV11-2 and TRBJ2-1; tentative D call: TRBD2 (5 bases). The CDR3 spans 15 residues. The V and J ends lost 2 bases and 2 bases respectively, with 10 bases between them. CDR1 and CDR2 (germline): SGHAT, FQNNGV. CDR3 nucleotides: TGTGCCAGCAGCTTATTTGGACTCACCTACAATGAGCAGTTCTTC. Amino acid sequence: CASSLFGLTYNEQFF.

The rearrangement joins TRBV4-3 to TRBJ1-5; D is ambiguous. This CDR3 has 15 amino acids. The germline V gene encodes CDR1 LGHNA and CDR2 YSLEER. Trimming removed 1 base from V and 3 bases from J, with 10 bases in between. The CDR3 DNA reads TGCGCCAGCAGCCAAGTATGGGGAGACAATCAGCCCCAGCATTTT. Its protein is CASSQVWGDNQPQHF.

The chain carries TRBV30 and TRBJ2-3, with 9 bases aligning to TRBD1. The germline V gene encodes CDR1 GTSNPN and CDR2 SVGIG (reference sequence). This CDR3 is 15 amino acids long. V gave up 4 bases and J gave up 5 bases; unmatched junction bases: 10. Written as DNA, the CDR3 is TGTGCCTGGAATTCCGGGACAGGGAGTAAAGATACGCAGTATTTT. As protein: CAWNSGTGSKDTQYF.

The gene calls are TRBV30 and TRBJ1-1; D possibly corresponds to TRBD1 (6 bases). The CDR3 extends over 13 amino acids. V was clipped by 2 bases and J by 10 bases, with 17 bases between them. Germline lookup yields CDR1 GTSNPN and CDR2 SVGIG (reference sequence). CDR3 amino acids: CAWSSGAQGAAFF. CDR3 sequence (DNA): TGTGCCTGGAGTTCAGGGGCCCAGGGTGCAGCTTTCTTT.

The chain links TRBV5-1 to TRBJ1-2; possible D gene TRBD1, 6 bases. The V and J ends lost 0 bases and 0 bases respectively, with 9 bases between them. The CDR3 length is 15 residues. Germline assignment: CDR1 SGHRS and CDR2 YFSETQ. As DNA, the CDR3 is TGCGCCAGCAGCTTGGGGACAGCTACTAACTATGGCTACACCTTC. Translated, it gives CASSLGTATNYGYTF.

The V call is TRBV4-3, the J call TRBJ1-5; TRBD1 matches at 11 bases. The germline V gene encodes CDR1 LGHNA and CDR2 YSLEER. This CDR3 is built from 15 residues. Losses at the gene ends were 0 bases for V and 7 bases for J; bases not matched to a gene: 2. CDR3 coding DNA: TGCGCCAGCAGCCAAGATGGACAGGGGGCCCAGCCCCAGCATTTT. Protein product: CASSQDGQGAQPQHF.

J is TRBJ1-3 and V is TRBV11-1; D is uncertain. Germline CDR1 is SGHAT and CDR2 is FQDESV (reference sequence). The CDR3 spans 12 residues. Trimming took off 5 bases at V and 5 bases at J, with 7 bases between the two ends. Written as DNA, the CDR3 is TGTGCCAGCAGCGAAAACAGAAACACCATATATTTT. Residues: CASSENRNTIYF.

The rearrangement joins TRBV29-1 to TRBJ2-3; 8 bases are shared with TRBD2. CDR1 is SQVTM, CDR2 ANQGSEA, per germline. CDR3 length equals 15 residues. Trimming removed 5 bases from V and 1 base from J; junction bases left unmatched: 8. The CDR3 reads CSVRETGGRTDTQYF. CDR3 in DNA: TGCAGCGTTAGGGAGACGGGAGGGCGCACAGATACGCAGTATTTT.

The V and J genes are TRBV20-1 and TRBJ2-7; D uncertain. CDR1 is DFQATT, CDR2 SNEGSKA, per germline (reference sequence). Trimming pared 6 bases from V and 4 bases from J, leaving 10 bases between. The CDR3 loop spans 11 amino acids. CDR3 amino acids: CSAEFEYEQYF. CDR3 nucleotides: TGCAGTGCGGAGTTTGAATACGAGCAGTACTTC.

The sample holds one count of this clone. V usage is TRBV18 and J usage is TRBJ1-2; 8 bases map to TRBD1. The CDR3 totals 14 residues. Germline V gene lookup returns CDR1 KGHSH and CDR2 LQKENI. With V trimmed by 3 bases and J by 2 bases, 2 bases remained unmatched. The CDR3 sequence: CASSPTGVNYGYTF. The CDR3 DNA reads TGTGCCAGCTCACCGACAGGGGTCAACTATGGCTACACCTTC.

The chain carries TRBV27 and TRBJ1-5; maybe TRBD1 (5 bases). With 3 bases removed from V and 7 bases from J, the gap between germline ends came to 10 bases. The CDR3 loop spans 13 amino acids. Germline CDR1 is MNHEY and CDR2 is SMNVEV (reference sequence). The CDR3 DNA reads TGTGCCAGCAGTTTTACCCAGGGACAGCCCCAGCATTTT. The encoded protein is CASSFTQGQPQHF.

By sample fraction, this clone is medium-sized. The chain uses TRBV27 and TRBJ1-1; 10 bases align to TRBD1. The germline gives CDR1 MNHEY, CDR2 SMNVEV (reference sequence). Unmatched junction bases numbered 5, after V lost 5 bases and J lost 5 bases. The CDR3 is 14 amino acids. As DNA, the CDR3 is TGTGCCAGCAGTGACAGGGGGCCCCGGACTGAAGCTTTCTTT. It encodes CASSDRGPRTEAFF.

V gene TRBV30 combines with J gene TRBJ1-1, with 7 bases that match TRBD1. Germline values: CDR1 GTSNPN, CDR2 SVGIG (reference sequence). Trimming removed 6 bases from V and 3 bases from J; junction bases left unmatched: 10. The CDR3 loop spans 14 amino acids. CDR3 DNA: TGTGCCTGTGGGACAGCCTTTGAATACACTGAAGCTTTCTTT. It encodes CACGTAFEYTEAFF.